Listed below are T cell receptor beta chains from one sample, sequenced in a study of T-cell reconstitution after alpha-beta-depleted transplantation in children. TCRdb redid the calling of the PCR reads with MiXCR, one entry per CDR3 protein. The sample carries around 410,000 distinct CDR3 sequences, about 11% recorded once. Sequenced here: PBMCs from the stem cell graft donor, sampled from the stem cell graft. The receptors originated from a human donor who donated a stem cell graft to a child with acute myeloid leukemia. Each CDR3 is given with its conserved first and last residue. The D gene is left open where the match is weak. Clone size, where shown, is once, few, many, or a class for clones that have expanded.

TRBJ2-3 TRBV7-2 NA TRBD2 CASSYRGGASRGDTQYF TGTGCCAGCAGCTACCGCGGGGGGGCCTCCAGAGGTGATACGCAGTATTTT
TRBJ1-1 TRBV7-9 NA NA CASSLGAGHNLNTEAFF TGTGCCAGCAGCTTAGGAGCAGGTCACAATTTGAACACTGAAGCTTTCTTT
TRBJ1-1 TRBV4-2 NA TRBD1 CASGRGRQGALYTEAFF TGTGCCAGCGGAAGGGGGAGACAGGGGGCTTTGTACACTGAAGCTTTCTTT
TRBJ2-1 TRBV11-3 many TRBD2 CASSPHGPSGEQFF TGTGCCAGCAGCCCTCATGGGCCTAGCGGCGAGCAGTTCTTC
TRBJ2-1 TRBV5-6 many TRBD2 CASSSPGLAYNEQFF TGTGCCAGCAGCTCCCCGGGACTAGCGTACAATGAGCAGTTCTTC
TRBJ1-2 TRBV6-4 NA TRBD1 CASSDPGQGVRGYTF TGTGCCAGCAGTGACCCCGGACAGGGAGTTCGTGGCTACACCTTC
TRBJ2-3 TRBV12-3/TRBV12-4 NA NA CASSQYSATDTQYF TGTGCCAGCAGTCAATACTCGGCCACAGATACGCAGTATTTT
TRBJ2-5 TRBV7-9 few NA CASSSVREETQYF TGTGCCAGCAGCTCTGTGAGGGAAGAGACCCAGTACTTC
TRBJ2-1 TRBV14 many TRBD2 CASSRNWGAGVNEQFF TGTGCCAGCAGCCGAAATTGGGGAGCGGGAGTGAATGAGCAGTTCTTC
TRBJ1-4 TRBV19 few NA CASSWGATNEKLFF TGTGCCAGTAGTTGGGGAGCAACTAATGAAAAACTGTTTTTT
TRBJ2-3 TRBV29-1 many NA CSVSDGFAQYF TGCAGCGTGTCGGACGGTTTTGCGCAGTATTTT
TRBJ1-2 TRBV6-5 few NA CASSYEGRGNYGYTF TGTGCCAGCAGTTATGAGGGTCGGGGCAACTATGGCTACACCTTC
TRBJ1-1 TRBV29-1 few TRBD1 CSVKGPGGGPAIEAFF TGCAGCGTAAAAGGGCCAGGGGGCGGCCCGGCAATCGAAGCTTTCTTT